This TCR beta chain appears in the sequencing data of a study of blood T cell repertoires in COVID-19. Study background: Donors in the United States, Italy and Spain gave samples during acute or convalescent COVID-19. From T cells, B-cell-depleted T cells, or PBMCs came the material, which was cDNA or gDNA.

The repertoire was sequenced with immunoSEQ multiplex PCR; TCRdb's copy has only in-frame clones and lacks some. The sample yields 140,000 to 150,000 clones, roughly 80% seen once. The source is a man between 65 and 80 years old who had recovered from COVID-19. Sequencing was done on a sample of peripheral blood.

CDR3 nucleotide sequence: TGCGCCAGCAGCTTGGTGGGGACAGGGGAGAACACTGAAGCTTTCTTT. Its translation: CASSLVGTGENTEAFF. The rearrangement uses TRBV5-1 and TRBJ1-1, with 10 bases that match TRBD1. V lost 0 bases, J lost 1 base, and 3 bases stayed unmatched. Germline V gene lookup returns CDR1 SGHRS and CDR2 YFSETQ. The CDR3 loop spans 16 amino acids.